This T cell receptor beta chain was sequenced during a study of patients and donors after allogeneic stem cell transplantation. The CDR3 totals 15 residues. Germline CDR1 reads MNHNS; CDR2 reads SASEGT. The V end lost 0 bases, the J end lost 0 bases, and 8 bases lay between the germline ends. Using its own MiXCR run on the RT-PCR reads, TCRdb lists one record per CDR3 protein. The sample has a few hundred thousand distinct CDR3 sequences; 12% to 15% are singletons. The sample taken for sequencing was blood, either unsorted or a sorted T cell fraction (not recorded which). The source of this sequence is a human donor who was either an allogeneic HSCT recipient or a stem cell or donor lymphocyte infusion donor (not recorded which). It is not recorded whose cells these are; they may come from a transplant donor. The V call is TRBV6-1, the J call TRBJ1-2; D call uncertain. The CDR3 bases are TGTGCCAGCAGTGAAGCCTACAGCCCTAACTATGGCTACACCTTC. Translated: CASSEAYSPNYGYTF.